This T cell receptor beta chain was recorded in a study of blood T cell repertoires in COVID-19. V shed 4 bases and J 2 bases; nucleotides not matched to a gene: 10. This CDR3 comprises 17 residues. CDR1 and CDR2 from the germline V gene are MGHDK and SYGVNS. Sequenced by immunoSEQ multiplex PCR; TCRdb stores in-frame clones only, minus some. The sample shows 240,000 or so clones, 80% to 90% of them seen only once. This TCR came from a man aged 45 to 65 who had been exposed to COVID-19. This sequence joins TRBV25-1 and TRBJ2-1; 8 bases match TRBD1. The sequenced material came from PBMCs or T cells enriched from blood (not recorded which). CDR3 sequence (DNA): TGTGCCAGCAGTGCCGTACTAACAGGGGGACCCTACAATGAGCAGTTCTTC. Its translation: CASSAVLTGGPYNEQFF.